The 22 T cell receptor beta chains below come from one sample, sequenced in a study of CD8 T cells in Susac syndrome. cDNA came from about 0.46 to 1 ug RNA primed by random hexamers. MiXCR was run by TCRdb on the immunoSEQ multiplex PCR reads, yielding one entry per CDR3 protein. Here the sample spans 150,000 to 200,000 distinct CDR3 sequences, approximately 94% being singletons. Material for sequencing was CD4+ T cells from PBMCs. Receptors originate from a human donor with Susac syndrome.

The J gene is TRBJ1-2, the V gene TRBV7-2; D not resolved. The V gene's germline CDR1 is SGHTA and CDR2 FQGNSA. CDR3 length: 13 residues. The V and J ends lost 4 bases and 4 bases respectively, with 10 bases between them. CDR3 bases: TGTGCCAGCAGCTCCATTTTGGGCTATGGCTACACCTTC. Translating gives CASSSILGYGYTF.

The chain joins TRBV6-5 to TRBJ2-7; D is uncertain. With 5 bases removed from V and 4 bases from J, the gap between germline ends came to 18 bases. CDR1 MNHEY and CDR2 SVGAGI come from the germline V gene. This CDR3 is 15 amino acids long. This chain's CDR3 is CASSDQQLTPYEQYF. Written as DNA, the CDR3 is TGTGCCAGCAGTGACCAACAGCTAACGCCATACGAGCAGTACTTC.

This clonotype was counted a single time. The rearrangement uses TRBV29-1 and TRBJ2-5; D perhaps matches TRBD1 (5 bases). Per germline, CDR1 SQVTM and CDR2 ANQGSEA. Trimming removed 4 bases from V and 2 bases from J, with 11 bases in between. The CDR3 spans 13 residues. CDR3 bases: TGCAGCGTTGCACCCAGGGCTCAAGAGACCCAGTACTTC. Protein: CSVAPRAQETQYF. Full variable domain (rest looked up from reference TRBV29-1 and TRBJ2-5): SAVISQKPSRDICQRGTSLTIQCQVDSQVTMMFWYRQQPGQSLTLIATANQGSEATYESGFVIDKFPISRPNLTFSTLTVSNMSPEDSSIYLCSVAPRAQETQYFGPGTRLLVL.

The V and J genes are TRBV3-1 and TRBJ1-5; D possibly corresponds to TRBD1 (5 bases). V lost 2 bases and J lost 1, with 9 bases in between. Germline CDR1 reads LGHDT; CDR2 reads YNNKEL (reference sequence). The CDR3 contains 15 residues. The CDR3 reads CASSQQGWSNQPQHF. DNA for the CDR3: TGTGCCAGCAGCCAACAGGGCTGGAGCAATCAGCCCCAGCATTTT. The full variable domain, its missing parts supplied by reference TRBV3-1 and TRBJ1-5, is DTAVSQTPKYLVTQMGNDKSIKCEQNLGHDTMYWYKQDSKKFLKIMFSYNNKELIINETVPNRFSPKSPDKAHLNLHINSLELGDSAVYFCASSQQGWSNQPQHFGDGTRLSIL.

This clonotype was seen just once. The DNA for the CDR3 is TGTGCCAGCAGCAATACCTGGGACAGGGGCAAAAACATTCAGTACTTC. Encoded protein: CASSNTWDRGKNIQYF. The chain joins TRBV11-2 to TRBJ2-4; 10 bases are a match to TRBD1. The V gene end was trimmed by 5 bases and the J gene end by 3 bases; junction bases not matched to a gene: 7. Germline V lookup: CDR1 SGHAT, CDR2 FQNNGV. The CDR3 length is 16 residues.

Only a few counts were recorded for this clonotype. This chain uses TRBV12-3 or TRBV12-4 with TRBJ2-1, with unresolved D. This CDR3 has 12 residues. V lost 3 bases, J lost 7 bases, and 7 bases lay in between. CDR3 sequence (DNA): TGTGCCAGCAGTTTGGCGGAGAATGAGCAGTTCTTC. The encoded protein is CASSLAENEQFF.

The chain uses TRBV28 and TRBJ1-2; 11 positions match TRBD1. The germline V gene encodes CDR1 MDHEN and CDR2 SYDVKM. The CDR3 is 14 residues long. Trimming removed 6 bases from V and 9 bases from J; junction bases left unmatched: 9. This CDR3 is CASRYAGTGGSYTF. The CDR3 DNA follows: TGTGCCAGCAGATATGCCGGGACAGGGGGTAGCTACACCTTC.

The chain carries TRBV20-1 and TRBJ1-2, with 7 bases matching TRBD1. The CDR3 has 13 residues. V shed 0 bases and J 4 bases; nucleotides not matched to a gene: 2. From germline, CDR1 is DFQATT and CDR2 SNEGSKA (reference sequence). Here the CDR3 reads CSAREGQRYGYTF. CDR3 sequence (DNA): TGCAGTGCTAGAGAGGGACAGCGCTATGGCTACACCTTC.

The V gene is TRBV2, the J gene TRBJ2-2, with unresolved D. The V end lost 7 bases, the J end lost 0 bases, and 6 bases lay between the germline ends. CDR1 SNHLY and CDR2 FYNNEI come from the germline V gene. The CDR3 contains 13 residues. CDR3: CASKYSNTGELFF. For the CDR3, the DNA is TGTGCCAGCAAATACTCGAACACCGGGGAGCTGTTTTTT.

The CDR3 region has the DNA TGTGCCACCAGCAGAGATGAGGGGACTAGCATCCCATTGGGGCAGTTCTTC. Its protein product is CATSRDEGTSIPLGQFF. This chain joins TRBV15 and TRBJ2-1; 9 bases agree with TRBD2. The V segment lost 0 bases and the J segment 12 bases; nucleotides outside the gene matches: 15. This CDR3 region has 17 residues. Germline V gene data show CDR1 as LNHNV and CDR2 as YYDKDF (reference sequence).

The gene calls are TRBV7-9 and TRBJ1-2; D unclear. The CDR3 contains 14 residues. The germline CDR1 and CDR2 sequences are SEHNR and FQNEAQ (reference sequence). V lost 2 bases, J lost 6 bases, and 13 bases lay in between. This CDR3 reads CASSLLTSSNGYTF. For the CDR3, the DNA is TGTGCCAGCAGCTTATTGACCAGCTCCAATGGCTACACCTTC.

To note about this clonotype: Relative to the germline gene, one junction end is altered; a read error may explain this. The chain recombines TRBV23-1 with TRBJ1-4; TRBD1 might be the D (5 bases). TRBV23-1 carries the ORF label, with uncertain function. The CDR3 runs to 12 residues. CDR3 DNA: TGCGCCAGCAGTCAGGGACCCCAATCTTCCCTATTT. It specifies CASSQGPQSSLF.

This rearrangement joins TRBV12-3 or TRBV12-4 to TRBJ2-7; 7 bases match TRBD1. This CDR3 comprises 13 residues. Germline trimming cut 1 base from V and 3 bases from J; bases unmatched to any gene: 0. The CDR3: CASSLGQGYEQYF. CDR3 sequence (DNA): TGTGCCAGCAGTTTAGGACAGGGCTACGAGCAGTACTTC.

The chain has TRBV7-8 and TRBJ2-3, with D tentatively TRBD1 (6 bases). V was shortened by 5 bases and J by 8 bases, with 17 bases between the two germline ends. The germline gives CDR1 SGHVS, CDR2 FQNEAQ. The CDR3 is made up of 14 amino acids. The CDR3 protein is CASSSDRNTGTQYF. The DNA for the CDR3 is TGTGCCAGCAGCAGTGACAGGAATACCGGTACGCAGTATTTT.

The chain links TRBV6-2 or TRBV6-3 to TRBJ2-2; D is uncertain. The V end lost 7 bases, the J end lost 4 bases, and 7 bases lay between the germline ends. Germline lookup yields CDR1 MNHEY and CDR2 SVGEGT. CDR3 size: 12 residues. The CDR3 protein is CASKRGTGELFF. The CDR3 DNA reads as TGTGCCAGCAAAAGAGGCACCGGGGAGCTGTTTTTT.

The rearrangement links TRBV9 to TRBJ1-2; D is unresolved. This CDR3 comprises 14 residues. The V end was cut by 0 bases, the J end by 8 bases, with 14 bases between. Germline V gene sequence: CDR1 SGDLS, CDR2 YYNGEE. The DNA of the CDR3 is TGTGCCAGCAGCGTAGCGGGCTCACGGTCGGGCTACACCTTC. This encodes CASSVAGSRSGYTF.

The CDR3 here is CTSSQHTPYEQYV. The DNA of the CDR3 is TGCACCAGCAGCCAGCATACCCCCTACGAGCAGTACGTC. The V call is TRBV1, the J call TRBJ2-7. TRBV1 is a pseudogene. The CDR3 is 13 residues long.

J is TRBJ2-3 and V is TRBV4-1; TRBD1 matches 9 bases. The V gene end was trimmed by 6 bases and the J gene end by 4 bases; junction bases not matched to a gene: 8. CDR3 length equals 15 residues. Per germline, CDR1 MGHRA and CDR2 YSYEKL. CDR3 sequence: CASSPGQGSSDTQYF. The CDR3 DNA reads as TGCGCCAGCAGTCCAGGACAGGGGAGTTCAGATACGCAGTATTTT.

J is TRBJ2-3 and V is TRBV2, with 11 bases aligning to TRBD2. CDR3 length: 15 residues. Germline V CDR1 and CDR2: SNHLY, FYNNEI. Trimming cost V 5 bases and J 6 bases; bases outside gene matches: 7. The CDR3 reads CASSRLAGKSDTQYF. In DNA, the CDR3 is TGTGCCAGCAGTCGACTAGCGGGGAAGTCCGATACGCAGTATTTT.

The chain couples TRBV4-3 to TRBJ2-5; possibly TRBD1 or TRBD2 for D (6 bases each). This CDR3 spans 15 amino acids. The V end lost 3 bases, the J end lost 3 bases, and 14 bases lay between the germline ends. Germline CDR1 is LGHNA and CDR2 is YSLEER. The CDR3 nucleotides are TGCGCCAGCAGCCAGCTAGGGGGGTGGGAAGAGACCCAGTACTTC. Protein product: CASSQLGGWEETQYF.

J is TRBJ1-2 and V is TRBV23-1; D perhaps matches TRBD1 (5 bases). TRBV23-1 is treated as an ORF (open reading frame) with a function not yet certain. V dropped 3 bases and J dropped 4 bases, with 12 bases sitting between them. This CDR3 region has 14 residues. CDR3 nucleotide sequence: TGCGCCAGCAGTCACAGGGAAGGGTTCTATGGCTACACCTTC. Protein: CASSHREGFYGYTF.

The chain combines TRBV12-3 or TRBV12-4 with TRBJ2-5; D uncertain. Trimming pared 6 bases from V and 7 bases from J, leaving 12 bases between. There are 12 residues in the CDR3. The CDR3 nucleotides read TGTGCCAGCAGCCCGGGTGGGGTGACCCAGTACTTC. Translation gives CASSPGGVTQYF.